This is a list of T cell receptor beta chains from one sample in a study of blood T cell repertoires in COVID-19. Sequencing used immunoSEQ multiplex PCR; TCRdb keeps in-frame clones, though not all of them. The sample lists 400,000 or so clones, more than 80% occurring once. Sequenced sample: PBMCs or T cells enriched from blood (not recorded which). All receptors come from a young man who had recovered from COVID-19. Each CDR3 is given with its conserved first and last residue. A D gene is named only where the DNA matches it firmly. Clone size is stated in some rows and not others, as once, few, many or a class when expanded.

clone_size	d_call	j_call	v_call	cdr3_aa	cdr3_nt
-	TRBD2	TRBJ2-1	TRBV13	CASRQTSGRSYNEQFF	TGTGCCAGCAGGCAGACTAGCGGGAGATCCTACAATGAGCAGTTCTTC
-	TRBD1	TRBJ1-1	TRBV11-1	CASSPGQGSSEAFF	TGTGCCAGCAGCCCAGGACAGGGAAGCTCTGAAGCTTTCTTT
once	TRBD2	TRBJ2-5	TRBV5-1	CASSLAGDKETQYF	TGCGCCAGCAGCTTAGCGGGAGACAAAGAGACCCAGTACTTC
-	-	TRBJ2-2	TRBV5-1	CASSLDRGGGELFF	TGCGCCAGCAGCTTGGACAGGGGAGGCGGGGAGCTGTTTTTT
once	-	TRBJ2-1	TRBV11-2	CASSLDFSSDEQFF	TGTGCCAGCAGCTTAGATTTTAGTTCCGATGAGCAGTTCTTC
-	-	TRBJ2-1	TRBV28	CASTEPPQGEQFF	TGTGCCAGCACCGAACCCCCGCAGGGTGAGCAGTTCTTC
-	-	TRBJ1-6	TRBV12-3/TRBV12-4	CASTWAVNSPLHF	TGTGCCAGCACCTGGGCCGTTAATTCACCCCTCCACTTT
-	TRBD2	TRBJ2-3	TRBV7-3	CASSLTLSSGGRPDTQYF	TGTGCCAGCAGCTTAACTTTATCGTCGGGCGGGAGGCCAGATACGCAGTATTTT
-	-	TRBJ1-2	TRBV24-1	CATSDFSGVGGYTF	TGTGCCACCAGTGACTTTTCAGGGGTAGGGGGCTACACCTTC
-	-	TRBJ2-1	TRBV5-1	CASSRQSNEQFF	TGCGCCAGCAGCCGACAGTCCAATGAGCAGTTCTTC
-	TRBD2	TRBJ2-1	TRBV27	CASSYLAEISYNEQFF	TGTGCCAGCAGTTACCTAGCGGAAATCTCCTACAATGAGCAGTTCTTC
few	-	TRBJ2-7	TRBV9	CASSVDYNPLGEQYF	TGTGCCAGCAGCGTGGACTACAACCCGCTGGGCGAGCAGTACTTC
-	TRBD1	TRBJ2-7	TRBV6-6	CASSGSDGPGQGSYEQYF	TGTGCCAGCAGTGGATCGGACGGTCCGGGACAGGGATCCTACGAGCAGTACTTC
-	-	TRBJ1-6	TRBV6-5	CASSYRSRGNNSPLHF	TGTGCCAGCAGTTACCGGTCGAGGGGGAATAATTCACCCCTCCACTTT
-	-	TRBJ2-5	TRBV3-1/TRBV3-2	CASSQAGVMETQYF	TGTGCCAGCAGCCAAGCGGGGGTTATGGAGACCCAGTACTTC
-	-	TRBJ2-7	TRBV10-3	CAISEGPGRNEQYF	TGTGCCATCAGTGAAGGGCCAGGGCGTAACGAGCAGTACTTC
-	-	TRBJ1-5	TRBV6-6	CASSLIDRTGQPQHF	TGTGCCAGCAGTCTAATCGACAGGACTGGACAGCCCCAGCATTTT
-	-	TRBJ1-5	TRBV12-3/TRBV12-4	CASSLQGVPQHF	TGTGCCAGCAGTTTACAAGGGGTACCCCAGCATTTT
-	TRBD1	TRBJ2-1	TRBV7-2	CASSGGTGGHNEQFF	TGTGCCAGCAGCGGCGGGACAGGGGGCCACAATGAGCAGTTCTTC
-	TRBD2	TRBJ2-3	TRBV19	CASSMWTSGSGDTQYF	TGTGCCAGTAGTATGTGGACTAGCGGGAGTGGAGATACGCAGTATTTT
once	-	TRBJ2-1	TRBV11-2	CASSSGQIDNEQFF	TGTGCCAGCAGCTCTGGACAGATAGACAATGAGCAGTTCTTC
-	-	TRBJ1-6	TRBV7-2	CASARFSSSYNSPLHF	TGTGCCAGCGCGAGGTTCTCAAGCTCCTATAATTCACCCCTCCACTTT
-	-	TRBJ1-1	TRBV4-1	CASSAAEMNTEAFF	TGCGCCAGCAGCGCCGCGGAGATGAACACTGAAGCTTTCTTT
-	-	TRBJ2-1	TRBV5-6	CASSLLAPYNEQFF	TGTGCCAGCAGCTTGTTAGCCCCCTACAATGAGCAGTTCTTC
-	-	TRBJ2-1	TRBV9	CASSVVTPGDEQFF	TGTGCCAGCAGCGTAGTAACCCCGGGGGATGAGCAGTTCTTC
-	TRBD1	TRBJ1-5	TRBV28	CATRQGGGGPHF	TGTGCCACCCGACAGGGGGGCGGCGGTCCGCATTTT
few	TRBD2	TRBJ2-3	TRBV7-2	CASSLGLAGEADTQYF	TGTGCCAGCAGCTTGGGACTAGCGGGAGAGGCAGATACGCAGTATTTT
-	-	TRBJ1-6	TRBV19	CASSIGRRGWDNSPLHF	TGTGCCAGTAGTATAGGCCGTAGGGGTTGGGATAATTCACCCCTCCACTTT
-	TRBD2	TRBJ2-2	TRBV7-9	CASRSTLLAGGNTGELFF	TGTGCCAGCAGATCAACCCTCCTAGCGGGAGGTAACACCGGGGAGCTGTTTTTT
-	-	TRBJ1-6	TRBV3-1/TRBV3-2	CASSQEPQMGWWSSPLHF	TGTGCCAGCAGCCAAGAACCCCAAATGGGCTGGTGGTCCTCACCCCTCCACTTT
-	-	TRBJ1-5	TRBV4-1	CASSQERDQPQHF	TGCGCCAGCAGCCAAGAACGGGATCAGCCCCAGCATTTT
-	-	TRBJ2-1	TRBV11-2	CASSPGIFPYNEQFF	TGTGCCAGCAGCCCGGGGATATTCCCCTACAATGAGCAGTTCTTC
-	-	TRBJ2-6	TRBV15	CATSRDVGAGANVLTF	TGTGCCACCAGCAGAGATGTAGGGGCTGGGGCCAACGTCCTGACTTTC
-	TRBD2	TRBJ2-6	TRBV28	CASSLSGTTGANVLTF	TGTGCCAGCAGTTTATCCGGGACTACGGGGGCCAACGTCCTGACTTTC
-	-	TRBJ2-7	TRBV28	CASSMPGSTYEQYF	TGTGCCAGCAGTATGCCAGGTTCTACCTACGAGCAGTACTTC
-	-	TRBJ2-1	TRBV9	CASSALDNEQFF	TGTGCCAGCAGCGCCCTAGATAATGAGCAGTTCTTC
-	-	TRBJ1-2	TRBV4-1	CASSQDLGARGYGYTF	TGCGCCAGCAGCCAAGATCTGGGGGCGCGTGGCTATGGCTACACCTTC
-	TRBD2	TRBJ2-5	TRBV24-1	CATSDPGLGETQYF	TGTGCCACCAGTGACCCTGGACTAGGAGAGACCCAGTACTTC
few	-	TRBJ1-2	TRBV14	CASSLKPQRGYTF	TGTGCCAGCAGCCTAAAGCCGCAGCGAGGCTACACCTTC
few	-	TRBJ1-5	TRBV5-1	CASSRGGESNQPQHF	TGCGCCAGCTCCCGAGGGGGAGAAAGCAATCAGCCCCAGCATTTT
-	TRBD2	TRBJ2-1	TRBV19	CASRGGVEQFF	TGTGCCAGTAGGGGAGGGGTTGAGCAGTTCTTC
-	-	TRBJ2-7	TRBV18	CASSPSPRSPKISYEQYF	TGTGCCAGCTCACCTAGCCCTAGATCCCCCAAAATCTCCTACGAGCAGTACTTC
-	TRBD2	TRBJ2-1	TRBV27	CASSLVGLREGPIPYNEQFF	TGTGCCAGCAGTTTAGTAGGGTTGCGGGAGGGCCCGATTCCTTACAATGAGCAGTTCTTC
-	TRBD1	TRBJ2-7	TRBV7-6	CASRSRQGDSYEQYF	TGTGCCAGCAGATCCAGACAGGGGGATTCCTACGAGCAGTACTTC
-	-	TRBJ2-6	TRBV3-1/TRBV3-2	CASSQDGDLLSGANVLTF	TGTGCCAGCAGCCAAGATGGCGACTTACTCTCTGGGGCCAACGTCCTGACTTTC
-	TRBD1	TRBJ1-4	TRBV3-1/TRBV3-2	CASSSPTGGGEKLFF	TGTGCCAGCAGCTCCCCAACAGGGGGGGGTGAAAAACTGTTTTTT